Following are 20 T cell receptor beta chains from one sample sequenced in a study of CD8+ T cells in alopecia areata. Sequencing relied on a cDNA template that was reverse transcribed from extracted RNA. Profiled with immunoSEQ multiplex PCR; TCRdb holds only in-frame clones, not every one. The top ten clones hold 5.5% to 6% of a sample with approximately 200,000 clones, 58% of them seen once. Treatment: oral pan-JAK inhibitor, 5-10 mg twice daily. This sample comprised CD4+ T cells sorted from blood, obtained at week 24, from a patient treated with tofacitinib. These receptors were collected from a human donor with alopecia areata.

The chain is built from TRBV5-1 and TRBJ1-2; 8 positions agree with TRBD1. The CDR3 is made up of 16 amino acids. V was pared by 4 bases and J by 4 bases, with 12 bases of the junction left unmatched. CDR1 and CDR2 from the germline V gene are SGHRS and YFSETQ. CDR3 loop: CASSPWTGKAVYGYTF. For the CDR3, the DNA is TGCGCCAGCAGCCCTTGGACAGGGAAAGCCGTCTATGGCTACACCTTC.

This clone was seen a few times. For the CDR3, the DNA is TGCGCCAGCAGCCCTCCCGGGCAAATTAACTATGGCTACACCTTC. Translation: CASSPPGQINYGYTF. The chain carries TRBV4-1 and TRBJ1-2; the D is unclear. CDR3 size: 15 residues. V gave up 4 bases and J gave up 1 base, with 13 bases separating them. Germline values: CDR1 MGHRA, CDR2 YSYEKL.

CDR3 sequence: CASSYWDRTSGANVLTF. CDR3 sequence (DNA): TGTGCCAGCAGCTATTGGGACCGAACCTCTGGGGCCAACGTCCTGACTTTC. This chain links TRBV5-6 with TRBJ2-6; D assignment may be TRBD1 or TRBD2 (5 bases each). There are 17 residues in the CDR3. Deletions cut 3 bases from V and 0 bases from J, with 13 bases between. Looked up from germline, CDR1 is SGHDT and CDR2 is YYEEEE.

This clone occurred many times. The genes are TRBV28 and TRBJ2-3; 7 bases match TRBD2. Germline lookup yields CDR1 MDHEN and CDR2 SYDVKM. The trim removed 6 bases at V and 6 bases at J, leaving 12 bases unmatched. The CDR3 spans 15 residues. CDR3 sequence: CASSPPGRRGDTQYF. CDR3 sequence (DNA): TGTGCCAGCAGCCCCCCCGGGAGGAGAGGGGATACGCAGTATTTT.

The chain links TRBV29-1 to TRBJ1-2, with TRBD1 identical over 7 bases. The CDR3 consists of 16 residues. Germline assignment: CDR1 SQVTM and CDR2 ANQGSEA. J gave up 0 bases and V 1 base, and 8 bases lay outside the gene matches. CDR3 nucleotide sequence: TGCAGCGTTGAAGCTTCCGCAGGGGGAACTAACTATGGCTACACCTTC. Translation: CSVEASAGGTNYGYTF.

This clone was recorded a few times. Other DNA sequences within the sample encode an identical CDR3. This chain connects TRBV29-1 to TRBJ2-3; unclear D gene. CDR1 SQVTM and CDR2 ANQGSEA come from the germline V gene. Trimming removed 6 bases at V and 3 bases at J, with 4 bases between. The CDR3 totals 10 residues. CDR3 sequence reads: CSVGTDTQYF. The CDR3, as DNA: TGCAGCGTCGGTACAGATACGCAGTATTTT.

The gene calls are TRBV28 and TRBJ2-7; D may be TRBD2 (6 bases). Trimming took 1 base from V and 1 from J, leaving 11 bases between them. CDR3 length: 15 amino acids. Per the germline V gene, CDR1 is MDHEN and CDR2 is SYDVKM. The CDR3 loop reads CASSLSSSASYEQYF. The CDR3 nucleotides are TGTGCCAGCAGTTTATCGTCTAGCGCATCCTACGAGCAGTACTTC. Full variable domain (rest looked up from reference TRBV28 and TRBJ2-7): DVKVTQSSRYLVKRTGEKVFLECVQDMDHENMFWYRQDPGLGLRLIYFSYDVKMKEKGDIPEGYSVSREKKERFSLILESASTNQTSMYLCASSLSSSASYEQYFGPGTRLTVT.

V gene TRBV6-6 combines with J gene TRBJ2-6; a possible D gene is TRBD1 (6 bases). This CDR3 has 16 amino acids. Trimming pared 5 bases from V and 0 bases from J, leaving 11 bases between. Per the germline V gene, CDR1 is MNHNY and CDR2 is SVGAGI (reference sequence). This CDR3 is CASSTKTGSGANVLTF. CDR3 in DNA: TGTGCCAGCAGTACCAAGACAGGCTCTGGGGCCAACGTCCTGACTTTC.

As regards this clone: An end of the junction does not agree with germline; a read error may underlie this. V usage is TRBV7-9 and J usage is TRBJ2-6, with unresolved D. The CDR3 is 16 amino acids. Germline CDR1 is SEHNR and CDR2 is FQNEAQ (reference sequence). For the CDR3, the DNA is TGTGCCAGCAGCTCCGTCGGGTTTACTGGGACCAACGTCCTGACTTTC. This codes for CASSSVGFTGTNVLTF.

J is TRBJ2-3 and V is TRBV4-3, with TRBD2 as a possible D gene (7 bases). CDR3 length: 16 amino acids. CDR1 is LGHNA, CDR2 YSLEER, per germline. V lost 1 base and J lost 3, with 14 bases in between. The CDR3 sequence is CASSQAPGRGTDTQYF. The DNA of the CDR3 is TGCGCCAGCAGCCAAGCTCCAGGGAGGGGGACAGATACGCAGTATTTT.

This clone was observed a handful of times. The CDR3 loop is CASSSGTEAFF. CDR3 bases: TGTGCCAGCAGTTCGGGGACTGAAGCTTTCTTT. V gene TRBV6-5 combines with J gene TRBJ1-1; D gene unclear. V lost 4 bases and J lost 5, with 5 bases in between. Looked up from germline, CDR1 is MNHEY and CDR2 is SVGAGI. This CDR3 spans 11 amino acids.

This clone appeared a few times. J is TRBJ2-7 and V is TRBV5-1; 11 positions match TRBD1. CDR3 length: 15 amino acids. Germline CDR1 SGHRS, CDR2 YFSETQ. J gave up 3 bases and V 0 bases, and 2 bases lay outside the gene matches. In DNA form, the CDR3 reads TGCGCCAGCAGCTTGGAGGGACAGGGGGTCTACGAGCAGTACTTC. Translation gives CASSLEGQGVYEQYF.

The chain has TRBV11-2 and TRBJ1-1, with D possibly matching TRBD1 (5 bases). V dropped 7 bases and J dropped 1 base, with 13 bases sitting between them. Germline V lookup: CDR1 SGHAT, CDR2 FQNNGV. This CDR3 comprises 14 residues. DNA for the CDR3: TGTGCCAGCATCTCCCTGAGGGGGAACACTGAAGCTTTCTTT. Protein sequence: CASISLRGNTEAFF.

DNA for the CDR3: TGCGCCAGCAGTCCCGGGGACAACTTTCGAGGTGAAAAACTGTTTTTT. This encodes CASSPGDNFRGEKLFF. V gene TRBV4-3 combines with J gene TRBJ1-4; D possibly corresponds to TRBD1 (6 bases). Germline CDR1 and CDR2: LGHNA and YSLEER. The CDR3 extends over 16 amino acids. Trimming pared 6 bases from V and 7 bases from J, leaving 21 bases between.

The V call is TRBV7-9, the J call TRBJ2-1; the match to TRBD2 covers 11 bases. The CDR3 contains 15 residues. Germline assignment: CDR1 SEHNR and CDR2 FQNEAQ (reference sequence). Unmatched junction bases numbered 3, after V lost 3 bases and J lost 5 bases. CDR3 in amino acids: CASSFWGLADNEQFF. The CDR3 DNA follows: TGTGCCAGCAGCTTTTGGGGACTAGCGGACAATGAGCAGTTCTTC.

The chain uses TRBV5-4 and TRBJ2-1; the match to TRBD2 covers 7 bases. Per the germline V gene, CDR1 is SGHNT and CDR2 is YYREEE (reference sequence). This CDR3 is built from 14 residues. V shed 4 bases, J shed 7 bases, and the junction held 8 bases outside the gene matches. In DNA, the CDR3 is TGTGCCAGCAGCACGGGACTACCAAAGAATGAGCAGTTCTTC. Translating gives CASSTGLPKNEQFF.

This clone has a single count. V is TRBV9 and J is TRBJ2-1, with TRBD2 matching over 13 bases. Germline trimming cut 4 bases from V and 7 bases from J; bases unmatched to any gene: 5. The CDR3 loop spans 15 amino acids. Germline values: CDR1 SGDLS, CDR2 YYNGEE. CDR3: CASSPGLAGLNEQFF. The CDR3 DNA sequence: TGTGCCAGCAGCCCGGGACTAGCGGGACTGAATGAGCAGTTCTTC.

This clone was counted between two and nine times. The CDR3 sequence is CASIGTLSSYEQYF. The CDR3 DNA reads as TGTGCCAGCATTGGGACGCTTAGCTCCTACGAGCAGTACTTC. This rearrangement joins TRBV2 to TRBJ2-7; D may match TRBD1 or TRBD2 (5 bases each). V lost 7 bases and J 0 bases, leaving 13 bases between the germline ends. This CDR3 is 14 amino acids long. The germline V gene encodes CDR1 SNHLY and CDR2 FYNNEI.

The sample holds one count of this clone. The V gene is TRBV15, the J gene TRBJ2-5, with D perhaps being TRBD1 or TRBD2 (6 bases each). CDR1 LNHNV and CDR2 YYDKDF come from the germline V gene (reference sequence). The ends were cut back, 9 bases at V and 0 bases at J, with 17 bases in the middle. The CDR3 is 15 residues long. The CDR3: CATRGEGAYQETQYF. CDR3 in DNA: TGTGCCACTAGGGGGGAAGGGGCCTACCAAGAGACCCAGTACTTC.

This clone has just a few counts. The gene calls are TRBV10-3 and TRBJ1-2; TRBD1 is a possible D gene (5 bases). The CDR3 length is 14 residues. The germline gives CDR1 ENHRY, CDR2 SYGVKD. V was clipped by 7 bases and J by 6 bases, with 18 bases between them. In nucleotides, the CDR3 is TGTGCCATCAAGGGACCTACCGGGGAGGATGGCTACACCTTC. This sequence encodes CAIKGPTGEDGYTF.